This paragraph reports one T cell receptor beta chain. The antigen this receptor binds is unknown. Base qualities are missing; no much larger clone stands one base away. This specimen belongs to a study of control samples from healthy donors and cancer patients (dated by TCRdb to 2018 to 2020). The protocol used for the library was the immunoSEQ multiplex PCR assay. This immuneACCESS table, as held by TCRdb, lists in-frame sequences with V and J called but not all clones. Of the missing ones, under half trace to an unresolved V gene in checked studies; the others have no known cause. A total of roughly 140,000 clones appear in this sample, 93% of them only once. Together, the top ten hold under 2.5% of the sample. From the germline V gene, CDR1 is WSHSY and CDR2 is SAAADI. The junction shows trimming of 2 bases on V and 4 bases on J, plus 5 bases between the germline ends. Its CDR3 holds 12 amino acids, cysteine through phenylalanine. The sequence is cut down to CDR3 DNA, 36 bases in frame from base 1.

The source is a man aged 50-59 years in good health. Sequenced material: blood. This chain joins TRBV10-2 to TRBJ1-1; there is no confident call for the D gene. The sequenced DNA: TGCGCCAGCAGTGAGAGCTTCACTGAAGCTTTCTTT. Translation gives CASSESFTEAFF.